This entry lists 16 T cell receptor beta chains sequenced from one sample in a study of blood T cell repertoires in COVID-19. Clones were read by immunoSEQ multiplex PCR, and TCRdb kept only the in-frame ones, dropping some. The sample has 80,000 or so clones, 81% seen once. The sequencing input was peripheral blood. The source of these receptors is an elderly man with acute or convalescent COVID-19.

V and J are TRBV3-1 (or the pseudogene TRBV3-2) and TRBJ2-1; 8 nucleotides agree with TRBD2. V lost 0 bases and J lost 7; bases outside the gene matches: 11. The CDR3 sequence is 17 residues long. The germline V gene encodes CDR1 LGHDT and CDR2 YNNKEL (reference sequence). CDR3 amino acids: CASSQDLAGGLPNEQFF. CDR3 bases: TGTGCCAGCAGCCAAGATCTGGCGGGAGGCCTCCCGAATGAGCAGTTCTTC.

The chain couples TRBV29-1 to TRBJ2-2; 8 bases match TRBD2. Germline lookup yields CDR1 SQVTM and CDR2 ANQGSEA. This CDR3 is built from 15 residues. Trimming cost V 1 base and J 7 bases; bases outside gene matches: 8. The CDR3 spells CSVEGEAGVLGELFF. CDR3 nucleotide sequence: TGCAGCGTTGAAGGGGAAGCGGGAGTTCTCGGGGAGCTGTTTTTT.

The chain carries TRBV18 and TRBJ1-1; 8 bases are shared with TRBD1. Germline assignment: CDR1 KGHSH and CDR2 LQKENI. The CDR3 totals 15 residues. V lost 4 bases to trimming and J lost 1 base; unmatched junction nucleotides: 5. This CDR3 is CASSLGTGRNTEAFF. The CDR3 nucleotides are TGTGCCAGCTCACTGGGGACAGGTAGGAACACTGAAGCTTTCTTT.

CDR3 bases: TGTGCCAGCAGTTCGGGACAGGGAGCCTACAATGAGCAGTTCTTC. This sequence encodes CASSSGQGAYNEQFF. V gene TRBV27 combines with J gene TRBJ2-1; 9 bases align to TRBD1. V shed 4 bases and J 2 bases; nucleotides not matched to a gene: 3. The CDR3 length is 15 residues. Germline CDR1 MNHEY, CDR2 SMNVEV (reference sequence).

This chain joins TRBV5-1 and TRBJ2-5; D call uncertain. Germline CDR1 is SGHRS and CDR2 is YFSETQ. This CDR3 region has 12 residues. V was clipped by 1 base and J by 5 bases, with 6 bases between them. CDR3 loop: CASSLPEETQYF. The CDR3 DNA reads TGCGCCAGCAGCTTGCCCGAGGAGACCCAGTACTTC.

The chain combines TRBV29-1 with TRBJ1-1, with D unclear. V was clipped by 5 bases and J by 8 bases, with 21 bases between them. The CDR3 has 14 amino acids. Germline assignment: CDR1 SQVTM and CDR2 ANQGSEA. This CDR3 is CSVWAKGLAREAFF. The CDR3 DNA sequence: TGCAGCGTTTGGGCCAAAGGTTTGGCCCGAGAAGCTTTCTTT.

The V and J genes are TRBV10-2 and TRBJ2-2; possible D gene TRBD1, 5 bases. CDR1 and CDR2 (germline): WSHSY, SAAADI. Trimming cost V 8 bases and J 0 bases, with 7 bases left between them. This CDR3 has 13 amino acids. As DNA, the CDR3 is TGCGCCAGCGGGGCATCGAACACCGGGGAGCTGTTTTTT. Protein: CASGASNTGELFF.

This clone was found a few times. The chain has TRBV27 and TRBJ2-1, with TRBD2 matching over 7 bases. Germline V gene sequence: CDR1 MNHEY, CDR2 SMNVEV (reference sequence). The V and J ends lost 0 bases and 5 bases, in that order; junction bases with no gene match: 4. The CDR3 has 15 residues. CDR3 residues: CASSLSSSGDNEQFF. The CDR3 region has the DNA TGTGCCAGCAGTTTATCCTCTAGCGGAGACAATGAGCAGTTCTTC.

This chain connects TRBV27 to TRBJ2-5; no firm D call. Germline CDR1 is MNHEY and CDR2 is SMNVEV (reference sequence). Deletions cut 4 bases from V and 5 bases from J, with 11 bases between. This CDR3 is built from 13 residues. CDR3 sequence (DNA): TGTGCCAGCAGTTCCAGGCTACTGGAGACCCAGTACTTC. Its protein is CASSSRLLETQYF.

This clone was seen once. The CDR3 DNA reads TGTGCCTGGGACAGGTTGAGGACTGAAGCTTTCTTT. Translating it yields CAWDRLRTEAFF. The chain combines TRBV30 with TRBJ1-1, with a possible D match to TRBD1 (6 bases). CDR3 length: 12 residues. The V gene lost 5 bases and the J gene lost 5 bases, with 12 bases spanning the gap. The germline V gene has CDR1 GTSNPN and CDR2 SVGIG (reference sequence).

The DNA of the CDR3 is TGTGCCAGCAGTTTTCCCCGGGACAAAAGCACAGATACGCAGTATTTT. Its protein is CASSFPRDKSTDTQYF. This chain uses TRBV6-2 or TRBV6-3 with TRBJ2-3; possibly TRBD1 for D (6 bases). Germline CDR1 and CDR2: MNHEY and SVGEGT. The CDR3 covers 16 residues. Trimming removed 4 bases at V and 0 bases at J, with 14 bases between.

The chain carries TRBV6-1 and TRBJ2-6; D ambiguous. The CDR3 sequence is 15 residues long. In germline, CDR1 is MNHNS, CDR2 SASEGT. Deletions cut 2 bases from V and 3 bases from J, with 8 bases between. The CDR3 region is CASSEITVGANVLTF. In DNA form, the CDR3 reads TGTGCCAGCAGTGAAATCACAGTTGGGGCCAACGTCCTGACTTTC.

In DNA form, the CDR3 reads TGTGCCAGCAGCTTGGAGACTAGCGGTTGGCATGAGCAGTTCTTC. Translating gives CASSLETSGWHEQFF. The V call is TRBV5-4, the J call TRBJ2-1; 9 bases align to TRBD2. This CDR3 contains 15 residues. J lost 8 bases, V lost 0 bases, and 6 bases had no gene match. CDR1 is SGHNT, CDR2 YYREEE, per germline (reference sequence).

The chain recombines TRBV6-2 or TRBV6-3 with TRBJ2-3, with D possibly TRBD1 on 6 matching bases. Trimming took off 2 bases at V and 0 bases at J, with 15 bases between the two ends. The CDR3 is made up of 17 amino acids. CDR1 and CDR2 from the germline V gene are MNHEY and SVGEGT. The CDR3 is CASSYPLTGTSTDTQYF. DNA of the CDR3: TGTGCCAGCAGTTACCCCCTGACAGGAACTAGCACAGATACGCAGTATTTT.

The chain couples TRBV28 to TRBJ2-7; weak D call: TRBD1 (5 bases). Trimming pared 1 base from V and 5 bases from J, leaving 15 bases between. This CDR3 comprises 15 residues. The germline CDR1 and CDR2 sequences are MDHEN and SYDVKM. CDR3 amino acids: CASSLFFQGSNEQYF. The CDR3, as DNA: TGTGCCAGCAGTTTATTTTTCCAGGGAAGTAACGAGCAGTACTTC.

The chain combines TRBV5-1 with TRBJ2-1; tentatively, D is TRBD1 (5 bases). This CDR3 comprises 14 residues. Trimming shortened V by 1 base and J by 5 bases, and 10 bases separated the two germline ends. Germline values: CDR1 SGHRS, CDR2 YFSETQ. The CDR3 sequence is CASSLWQGNNEQFF. The CDR3 DNA reads as TGCGCCAGCAGCTTGTGGCAGGGTAACAATGAGCAGTTCTTC.